This T cell receptor (beta chain) was observed in a study of T cell changes during pregnancy in multiple sclerosis. Method: immunoSEQ multiplex PCR; TCRdb's copy keeps in-frame clones and lacks some. The sample has approximately 97,000 clones; 90% to 95% are singletons. This TCR derives from a female donor in good health, enrolled as a control in a pregnancy study. The sample consisted of peripheral blood, taken after pregnancy.

Here the CDR3 reads CSVVGGTYIQYF. CDR3 in DNA: TGCAGCGTTGTGGGGGGGACTTACATTCAGTACTTC. The rearrangement joins TRBV29-1 to TRBJ2-4; TRBD2 aligns across 7 bases. V lost 4 bases to trimming and J lost 8 bases; unmatched junction nucleotides: 5. The CDR3 runs 12 residues. Looked up from germline, CDR1 is SQVTM and CDR2 is ANQGSEA.